The 9 T cell receptor beta chains given below trace back to one sample, sequenced in a study of cytomegalovirus exposure and HLA in healthy donors. Primers: 60 Vbeta forward and 13 Jbeta reverse. TCRdb's copy holds only in-frame clones and misses some; the assay was immunoSEQ multiplex PCR. Of over 85,000 clones in the sample, about 80% were seen once. The sequencing input was PBMCs. These receptors all stem from a woman aged 60-70 years in good health and CMV-seropositive.

The chain combines TRBV7-3 with TRBJ2-2, with D unresolved. The V gene's germline CDR1 is SGHTA and CDR2 FQGTGA. The CDR3 runs 15 residues. Trimming took off 5 bases at V and 8 bases at J, with 18 bases between the two ends. Written as DNA, the CDR3 is TGTGCCAGCAGCGAGTACCGTTCCGAGTTAGGGGAGCTGTTTTTT. Amino acid sequence: CASSEYRSELGELFF.

V and J are TRBV28 and TRBJ2-7; possibly TRBD2 for D (6 bases). Trimming took 10 bases from V and 1 from J, leaving 26 bases between them. CDR1 and CDR2 from the germline V gene are MDHEN and SYDVKM. The CDR3 length is 17 residues. CDR3 in amino acids: CATRGSGGTTGSYEQYF. The DNA of the CDR3 is TGTGCCACCCGGGGATCCGGCGGGACGACGGGTTCCTACGAGCAGTACTTC.

V and J are TRBV5-4 and TRBJ2-5, with TRBD2 matching 10 bases. The germline gives CDR1 SGHNT, CDR2 YYREEE (reference sequence). The CDR3 has 13 amino acids. The V segment lost 8 bases and the J segment 5 bases; nucleotides outside the gene matches: 6. The DNA for the CDR3 is TGTGCCAGTAATCTAGCGGGAGTTGAGACCCAGTACTTC. Protein: CASNLAGVETQYF.

The chain has TRBV5-6 and TRBJ2-1, with a weak D call TRBD2 (5 bases). CDR3 size: 16 residues. V was cut by 0 bases and J by 5 bases, with 15 bases left in between. The germline V gene has CDR1 SGHDT and CDR2 YYEEEE. The CDR3 DNA follows: TGTGCCAGCAGCTTGGTATCGAGCGGCAACCACAATGAGCAGTTCTTC. Translation gives CASSLVSSGNHNEQFF.

This rearrangement joins TRBV7-6 to TRBJ2-1; 8 bases agree with TRBD1. The germline CDR1 and CDR2 sequences are SGHVS and FNYEAQ. This CDR3 is 15 amino acids long. V was pared by 5 bases and J by 2 bases, with 5 bases of the junction left unmatched. CDR3 sequence (DNA): TGTGCCAGCAGCGCCGGGACAGGCGCCTACAATGAGCAGTTCTTC. Its protein product is CASSAGTGAYNEQFF.

The rearrangement uses TRBV11-2 and TRBJ1-2, with 9 bases that match TRBD1. This CDR3 is built from 14 residues. The V segment lost 3 bases and the J segment 2 bases; nucleotides outside the gene matches: 1. Germline V gene lookup returns CDR1 SGHAT and CDR2 FQNNGV. CDR3 residues: CASSFDRGNYGYTF. The CDR3 bases are TGTGCCAGCAGCTTCGACAGGGGGAACTATGGCTACACCTTC.

CDR3 nucleotides: TGTGCCAGCAGCGACCCCGCGGGGGCGGACTATGGCTACACCTTC. Its translation: CASSDPAGADYGYTF. The chain has TRBV28 and TRBJ1-2; a possible D gene is TRBD1 (6 bases). From germline, CDR1 is MDHEN and CDR2 SYDVKM. The CDR3 covers 15 residues. V was shortened by 6 bases and J by 3 bases, with 17 bases between the two germline ends.

The genes are TRBV6-5 and TRBJ1-1; 7 nucleotides line up with TRBD1. This CDR3 region has 15 residues. Looked up from germline, CDR1 is MNHEY and CDR2 is SVGAGI. Trimming at V came to 5 bases and at J to 1 base, leaving 7 bases not matched to a gene. CDR3 loop: CASSPMGTENTEAFF. The CDR3 nucleotides are TGTGCCAGCAGTCCCATGGGGACAGAGAACACTGAAGCTTTCTTT.

The chain links TRBV29-1 to TRBJ1-1; a possible D gene is TRBD1 (5 bases). The germline V gene encodes CDR1 SQVTM and CDR2 ANQGSEA. V gave up 5 bases and J gave up 5 bases, with 9 bases separating them. The CDR3 length is 11 residues. DNA of the CDR3: TGCAGCGTTCCGGGGGTTACTGAAGCTTTCTTT. Translated: CSVPGVTEAFF.